This record looks at one TCR beta chain sequence and its context. Its binding antigen is unknown. Base qualities are not provided; no much larger clone lies one nucleotide away. V lost 7 bases and J lost 1 base, and the count of bases not matched to a germline gene is 7. Taken from cysteine to phenylalanine, the CDR3 has 15 residues. CDR3 DNA is the only sequence kept; it has 45 bases, read in frame from the first base. The record originates from a study of patients and donors after allogeneic stem cell transplantation (dated by TCRdb to the early 2020s). The library relied on RT-PCR. This sample was sequenced with a NextSeq 550. Using fastp trimming at Q25 and MiXCR clonotype assembly, TCRdb reanalyzed the public sequencing data and kept in-frame beta chains. Rows matching on CDR3 protein sequence are summarized as one entry with the most common DNA and genes. The sample records about 23,000 distinct CDR3 sequences, around 28% of which are singletons. Around 45% of the sample belongs to the ten largest clones.

Recombination connected TRBV12-3 or TRBV12-4 to TRBJ1-5; 7 bases in between match TRBD1. This receptor was identified in a human donor who was either an allogeneic HSCT recipient or a stem cell or donor lymphocyte infusion donor (not recorded which). It is not recorded whose cells these are; they may come from a transplant donor. What was sequenced was blood, either unsorted or a sorted T cell fraction (not recorded which). The CDR3 amino acid sequence is: CASTAGQVSNQPQHF. The DNA sequence reads TGTGCCAGCACCGCTGGACAGGTCAGCAATCAGCCCCAGCATTTT.